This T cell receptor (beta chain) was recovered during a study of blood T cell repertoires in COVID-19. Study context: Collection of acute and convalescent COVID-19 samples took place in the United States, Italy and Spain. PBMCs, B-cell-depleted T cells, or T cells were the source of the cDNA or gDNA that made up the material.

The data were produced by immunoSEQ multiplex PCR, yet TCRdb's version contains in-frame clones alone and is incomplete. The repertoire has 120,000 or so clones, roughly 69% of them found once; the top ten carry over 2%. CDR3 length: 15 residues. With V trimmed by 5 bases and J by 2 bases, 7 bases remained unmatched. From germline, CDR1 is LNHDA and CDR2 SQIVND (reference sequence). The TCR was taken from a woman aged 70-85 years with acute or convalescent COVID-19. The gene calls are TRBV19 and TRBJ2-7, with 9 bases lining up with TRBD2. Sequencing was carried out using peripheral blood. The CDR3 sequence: CASSGSGRPPYEQYF. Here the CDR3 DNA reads TGTGCCAGTAGTGGAAGCGGGAGGCCCCCCTACGAGCAGTACTTC. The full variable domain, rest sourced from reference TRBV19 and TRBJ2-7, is DGGITQSPKYLFRKEGQNVTLSCEQNLNHDAMYWYRQDPGQGLRLIYYSQIVNDFQKGDIAEGYSVSREKKESFPLTVTSAQKNPTAFYLCASSGSGRPPYEQYFGPGTRLTVT.